The 20 T cell receptor beta chains listed next were all sequenced from one sample in a study of molecular identifiers for immune sequencing clone quantification. TCRdb called the PCR reads again in MiXCR, with one record for every CDR3 protein. The table lists under 800,000 distinct CDR3 sequences, roughly 25% of them singletons. The specimen sequenced was naive CD8+ T cells from blood, with Jurkat cell RNA spiked in. Regarding subset: FACS-sorted CD8+CD4-CCR7+CD45RA+ naive T cells. The receptor source for this set is a human donor in good health. Some libraries in this study had Jurkat cell RNA spiked in.

This clonotype was recorded a few times. CDR3 sequence: CASSAGLAGYNEQFF. The CDR3 nucleotides are TGTGCCAGCAGCGCGGGACTAGCGGGCTACAATGAGCAGTTCTTC. The rearrangement joins TRBV11-3 to TRBJ2-1, with TRBD2 identical over 12 bases. The CDR3 length is 15 residues. The germline CDR1 and CDR2 sequences are SGHNT and YENEEA. J lost 3 bases, V lost 5 bases, and 2 bases had no gene match. The full variable domain, its missing parts supplied by reference TRBV11-3 and TRBJ2-1, is EAGVVQSPRYKIIEKKQPVAFWCNPISGHNTLYWYLQNLGQGPELLIRYENEEAVDDSQLPKDRFSAERLKGVDSTLKIQPAELGDSAVYLCASSAGLAGYNEQFFGPGTRLTVL.

As for this clonotype: A much larger clone is a single base away; this may be a read error. The chain joins TRBV7-2 to TRBJ2-7, with 11 bases aligning to TRBD1. The V gene's germline CDR1 is SGHTA and CDR2 FQGNSA. V gave up 7 bases and J gave up 4 bases; unmatched junction bases: 9. The CDR3 loop spans 15 amino acids. CDR3: CASNARDRGFYEQYF. As DNA, the CDR3 is TGTGCCAGCAACGCCCGGGACAGGGGGTTTTACGAGCAGTACTTC.

This chain uses TRBV30 with TRBJ2-7; maybe TRBD2 (5 bases). Germline values: CDR1 GTSNPN, CDR2 SVGIG (reference sequence). The CDR3 runs 13 residues. Trimming shortened V by 0 bases and J by 6 bases, and 12 bases separated the two germline ends. In nucleotides, the CDR3 is TGTGCCTGGAGTGTACTCGGGGTCGGCGAGCAGTACTTC. It yields the protein CAWSVLGVGEQYF. Combining the CDR3 with reference TRBV30 and TRBJ2-7 gives the whole variable domain SQTIHQWPATLVQPVGSPLSLECTVEGTSNPNLYWYRQAAGRGLQLLFYSVGIGQISSEVPQNLSASRPQDRQFILSSKKLLLSDSGFYLCAWSVLGVGEQYFGPGTRLTVT.

This chain joins TRBV5-1 and TRBJ1-1; possibly TRBD1 for D (5 bases). Trimming shortened V by 0 bases and J by 1 base, and 10 bases separated the two germline ends. The CDR3 totals 15 residues. Germline V gene data show CDR1 as SGHRS and CDR2 as YFSETQ. CDR3 in amino acids: CASSLVGQQNTEAFF. In DNA form, the CDR3 reads TGCGCCAGCAGCTTGGTGGGGCAGCAGAACACTGAAGCTTTCTTT.

In this sample, this clonotype turned up many times. V usage is TRBV27 and J usage is TRBJ2-7; tentatively, D is TRBD1 (5 bases). V dropped 1 base and J dropped 5 bases, with 15 bases sitting between them. CDR1 and CDR2 (germline): MNHEY, SMNVEV (reference sequence). The CDR3 is 15 amino acids. CDR3: CASSLWGNYQDEQYF. The CDR3 DNA sequence: TGTGCCAGCAGTTTATGGGGCAATTATCAGGACGAGCAGTACTTC.

The genes are TRBV14 and TRBJ2-5; 8 positions agree with TRBD1. V lost 3 bases to trimming and J lost 2 bases; unmatched junction nucleotides: 5. CDR1 SGHDN and CDR2 FVKESK come from the germline V gene. This CDR3 is 15 amino acids long. The CDR3 nucleotides are TGTGCCAGCAGCCACCCGGGGACAGGACAAGAGACCCAGTACTTC. Amino acid sequence: CASSHPGTGQETQYF.

This clonotype was seen repeatedly, ten times or more. This chain links TRBV28 with TRBJ2-5, with D unresolved. There are 13 residues in the CDR3. V shed 4 bases and J shed 1 base, with 7 bases lying between them. Looked up from germline, CDR1 is MDHEN and CDR2 is SYDVKM. This CDR3 reads CASSSTIQETQYF. The CDR3 nucleotides read TGTGCCAGCAGTTCCACAATCCAAGAGACCCAGTACTTC.

Concerning this clonotype itself: The junction shows a germline mismatch at one end, possibly a read error. This chain links TRBV4-3 with TRBJ2-5; 7 bases are a match to TRBD1. The CDR3 loop spans 14 amino acids. The V gene's germline CDR1 is LGHNA and CDR2 YSLEER. The CDR3 is CASSRDRAQETQKF. The CDR3 region has the DNA TGCGCCAGCAGCCGTGACAGGGCGCAAGAGACCCAGAAGTTC.

There are a few counts of this clonotype. The CDR3 reads CSARVQGKNTGELFF. CDR3 nucleotide sequence: TGCAGTGCTAGAGTCCAGGGCAAGAACACCGGGGAGCTGTTTTTT. The chain employs TRBV20-1 and TRBJ2-2; D might be TRBD1 (5 bases). This CDR3 contains 15 residues. Germline-derived CDR1 and CDR2 are DFQATT and SNEGSKA (reference sequence). V was trimmed by 1 base and J by 1 base, leaving 10 bases between them.

V and J are TRBV6-6 and TRBJ1-1; 8 positions match TRBD1. This CDR3 is built from 15 residues. Germline-derived CDR1 and CDR2 are MNHNY and SVGAGI (reference sequence). Trimming removed 5 bases from V and 4 bases from J; junction bases left unmatched: 9. The chain's CDR3 is CASSKPGTGATEAFF. CDR3 sequence (DNA): TGTGCCAGCAGTAAACCGGGGACAGGTGCCACTGAAGCTTTCTTT.

The chain combines TRBV19 with TRBJ1-1; D not resolved. Trimming removed 2 bases from V and 7 bases from J, with 14 bases in between. CDR3 size: 14 residues. From germline, CDR1 is LNHDA and CDR2 SQIVND (reference sequence). The CDR3 is CASSISSGFIEAFF. The DNA of the CDR3 is TGTGCCAGTAGTATATCGAGCGGATTTATTGAAGCTTTCTTT.

Worth noting for this clonotype: This sequence may be a read error, since a much larger clone differs from it by one base. This rearrangement joins TRBV5-4 to TRBJ1-1; D possibly corresponds to TRBD1 (6 bases). The germline V gene encodes CDR1 SGHNT and CDR2 YYREEE (reference sequence). V was shortened by 3 bases and J by 10 bases, with 19 bases between the two germline ends. The CDR3 is 14 amino acids. The CDR3 reads CASSSRGGVPGAFF. Here the CDR3 DNA reads TGTGCCAGCAGCTCCCGGGGGGGCGTTCCTGGAGCTTTCTTT.

In this sample, this clonotype turned up many times. The genes are TRBV29-1 and TRBJ2-3; D unclear. The V end was cut by 5 bases, the J end by 0 bases, with 9 bases between. Germline CDR1 and CDR2: SQVTM and ANQGSEA. CDR3 size: 13 residues. CDR3 nucleotides: TGCAGCGTTTCCACAAAAAGCACAGATACGCAGTATTTT. Its translation is CSVSTKSTDTQYF.

This chain links TRBV27 with TRBJ2-5; D may be TRBD2 (7 bases). V shed 2 bases and J shed 6 bases, with 13 bases lying between them. Germline V CDR1 and CDR2: MNHEY, SMNVEV (reference sequence). This CDR3 is 14 amino acids long. CDR3 sequence reads: CASSLGGAGKTQYF. In DNA form, the CDR3 reads TGTGCCAGCAGTTTAGGGGGGGCCGGGAAGACCCAGTACTTC.

This chain uses TRBV5-8 with TRBJ2-7; perhaps TRBD1 as D (7 bases). Trimming removed 4 bases at V and 7 bases at J, with 18 bases between. The length of the CDR3 is 14 residues. From germline, CDR1 is SGHTS and CDR2 YDEGEE. The DNA of the CDR3 is TGTGCCAGCAGCCTGCGCCAGGGGGGCGTTGAGCAGTACTTC. Residues: CASSLRQGGVEQYF. Full variable domain (outside the CDR3, taken from reference TRBV5-8 and TRBJ2-7): EAGVTQSPTHLIKTRGQQATLRCSPISGHTSVYWYQQALGLGLQFLLWYDEGEERNRGNFPPRFSGRQFPNYSSELNVNALELEDSALYLCASSLRQGGVEQYFGPGTRLTVT.

Many counts were recorded for this clonotype. The chain joins TRBV5-1 to TRBJ1-1, with D hard to call. This CDR3 has 12 amino acids. The V gene's germline CDR1 is SGHRS and CDR2 YFSETQ. Trimming stripped 1 base from V and 4 bases from J, with 5 bases between. In nucleotides, the CDR3 is TGCGCCAGCAGCTTGTATGGCACTGAAGCTTTCTTT. As protein: CASSLYGTEAFF.

A remark on this clonotype: A read error is possible here, since a much larger clone lies one base away. The chain is built from TRBV5-6 and TRBJ2-5; D not certain. Germline V gene sequence: CDR1 SGHDT, CDR2 YYEEEE. CDR3 length equals 13 residues. In DNA form, the CDR3 reads TGTGCCAGCAAACCCAGCCCCCAAGGGACCCAGTACTTC. Translated: CASKPSPQGTQYF.

The V call is TRBV3-2, the J call TRBJ2-3; TRBD2, the table's D call, lacks a check against the DNA. TRBV3-2 is a pseudogene segment. CDR3 length: 17 amino acids. In DNA, the CDR3 is TGTGCCAGCAGCCAAGATACCGGGACTAGCGGGACGGGTACGCAGTATTTT. Its translation is CASSQDTGTSGTGTQYF.

V usage is TRBV25-1 and J usage is TRBJ1-2; D gene ambiguous. The length of the CDR3 is 15 residues. Trimming left V 4 bases short and J 4 bases short, with 16 bases between. Germline CDR1 and CDR2: MGHDK and SYGVNS. This chain's CDR3 is CASSGGGQLLYGYTF. The CDR3 coding sequence is TGTGCCAGCAGTGGAGGAGGGCAGCTCCTCTATGGCTACACCTTC.

Only a few counts were recorded for this clonotype. The chain uses TRBV12-3 or TRBV12-4 and TRBJ1-2; D is unresolved. There are 13 residues in the CDR3. Trimming took 6 bases from V and 8 from J, leaving 16 bases between them. The CDR3 sequence: CASSHPVRNGYTF. As DNA, the CDR3 is TGTGCCAGCAGCCACCCAGTCAGGAACGGCTACACCTTC.